The 17 T cell receptor beta chains reported below all come from one sample, sequenced in a study of response to subunit inactivated influenza vaccine. Via MiXCR, TCRdb re-called the RT-PCR reads, giving one row per CDR3 protein. The data contain about 650,000 distinct CDR3 sequences, roughly 14% of them singletons. Sequences were derived from PBMCs from blood, sampled about 13 days after vaccination. These receptors were taken from a man aged 50 to 59 who received an inactivated influenza vaccine.

This clonotype has just a few counts. This sequence joins TRBV7-2 and TRBJ1-5, with no clear D. The CDR3 is 14 amino acids. Trimming removed 0 bases from V and 4 bases from J, with 7 bases in between. Germline CDR1 reads SGHTA; CDR2 reads FQGNSA. Here the CDR3 reads CASSLAQINQPQHF. CDR3 coding DNA: TGTGCCAGCAGCTTAGCACAGATTAATCAGCCCCAGCATTTT.

The chain has TRBV20-1 and TRBJ2-2; D is unclear. The ends were cut back, 0 bases at V and 6 bases at J, with 14 bases in the middle. Germline CDR1 is DFQATT and CDR2 is SNEGSKA (reference sequence). This CDR3 comprises 15 residues. DNA for the CDR3: TGCAGTGCTAGAGAGGCACAGTCATTACCCGGGGAGCTGTTTTTT. It encodes CSAREAQSLPGELFF.

The table lists this clonotype with a few counts. The V and J genes are TRBV4-3 and TRBJ2-7, with D possibly TRBD1 on 5 matching bases. This CDR3 is built from 15 residues. V shed 2 bases and J shed 5 bases, with 16 bases lying between them. The germline CDR1 and CDR2 sequences are LGHNA and YSLEER. CDR3 nucleotide sequence: TGCGCCAGCAGCCAAACGACAGCAGGGATCCACGAGCAGTACTTC. Translation gives CASSQTTAGIHEQYF.

This clonotype has only a few counts. The V and J genes are TRBV5-6 and TRBJ2-5; 14 bases are a match to TRBD2. The germline V gene has CDR1 SGHDT and CDR2 YYEEEE. J gave up 4 bases and V 5 bases, and 4 bases lay outside the gene matches. The CDR3 spans 15 residues. The CDR3: CASRNGLAGGETQYF. The CDR3 DNA sequence: TGTGCCAGCAGGAATGGACTAGCGGGAGGAGAGACCCAGTACTTC.

This clonotype was observed many times. The chain combines TRBV20-1 with TRBJ2-1; TRBD2 matches at 7 bases. Germline assignment: CDR1 DFQATT and CDR2 SNEGSKA (reference sequence). The CDR3 sequence is 15 residues long. The V segment lost 6 bases and the J segment 2 bases; nucleotides outside the gene matches: 10. CDR3 coding DNA: TGCAGTGCCCCTTTCGGCGGGGGAACCTACAATGAGCAGTTCTTC. Its translation: CSAPFGGGTYNEQFF.

This sequence joins TRBV3-1 and TRBJ2-7; 11 bases match TRBD2. CDR1 LGHDT and CDR2 YNNKEL come from the germline V gene (reference sequence). The CDR3 spans 18 residues. V shed 6 bases and J 2 bases; nucleotides not matched to a gene: 15. CDR3 DNA: TGTGCCAGCAGTTTCGGGGCTAGCGGGGGGCTGTTACCCTACGAGCAGTACTTC. Its protein is CASSFGASGGLLPYEQYF.

This clonotype was picked up a small number of times. The chain uses TRBV6-2 or TRBV6-3 and TRBJ2-3; possible D gene TRBD2, 6 bases. The ends were cut back, 2 bases at V and 4 bases at J, with 16 bases in the middle. CDR1 is MNHEY, CDR2 SVGEGT, per germline. This CDR3 is built from 16 residues. CDR3 amino acids: CASSYIGAGKADTQYF. The CDR3, as DNA: TGTGCCAGCAGTTACATTGGCGCGGGAAAAGCAGATACGCAGTATTTT.

The rearrangement uses TRBV6-2 or TRBV6-3 and TRBJ2-2, with 9 bases identical to TRBD2. Germline CDR1 is MNHEY and CDR2 is SVGEGT. J gave up 7 bases and V 4 bases, and 4 bases lay outside the gene matches. The CDR3 loop spans 14 amino acids. CDR3 DNA sequence: TGTGCCAGCAGTTTAGCGGGAGTGATCGGGGAGCTGTTTTTT. Translating it yields CASSLAGVIGELFF.

This clonotype was counted only a few times. The chain recombines TRBV15 with TRBJ1-1; D is possibly TRBD1 (5 bases). Germline V gene data show CDR1 as LNHNV and CDR2 as YYDKDF (reference sequence). Trimming removed 5 bases at V and 5 bases at J, with 18 bases between. There are 15 residues in the CDR3. This CDR3 is CATSSDPREGTEAFF. The CDR3 DNA follows: TGTGCCACCAGCTCAGATCCCAGGGAGGGGACTGAAGCTTTCTTT.

This clonotype occurred many times. V usage is TRBV12-3 or TRBV12-4 and J usage is TRBJ1-2; a weak D match, TRBD1 (5 bases). The CDR3 runs to 13 residues. V lost 2 bases, J lost 6 bases, and 10 bases lay in between. This CDR3 is CASSLSRDDGYTF. The CDR3 DNA reads as TGTGCCAGCAGTTTAAGCAGGGATGATGGCTACACCTTC.

At least ten counts were recorded for this clonotype. The rearrangement joins TRBV27 to TRBJ2-2; tentative D call: TRBD1 (6 bases). The length of the CDR3 is 16 residues. Trimming took 6 bases from V and 2 from J, leaving 16 bases between them. Germline V gene data show CDR1 as MNHEY and CDR2 as SMNVEV (reference sequence). CDR3 coding DNA: TGTGCCAGCAGCCATAACAGGGCTCTTAACACCGGGGAGCTGTTTTTT. Protein sequence: CASSHNRALNTGELFF.

The rearrangement links TRBV5-5 to TRBJ2-7, with TRBD1 identical over 9 bases. J was trimmed by 5 bases and V by 3 bases; bases with no gene match: 9. The CDR3 extends over 15 amino acids. Germline V CDR1 and CDR2: SGHKS, YYEKEE (reference sequence). CDR3 region: CASSSIGTGLDEQYF. For the CDR3, the DNA is TGTGCCAGCAGCTCCATAGGGACAGGGCTAGACGAGCAGTACTTC.

This clonotype came up a few times. This chain uses TRBV10-2 with TRBJ2-7, with D uncertain. CDR1 is WSHSY, CDR2 SAAADI, per germline. This CDR3 spans 14 amino acids. Trimming took off 2 bases at V and 6 bases at J, with 14 bases between the two ends. This CDR3 is CASSEVPGRGEQYF. In DNA form, the CDR3 reads TGCGCCAGCAGTGAGGTCCCAGGAAGAGGCGAGCAGTACTTC.

The chain is built from TRBV5-1 and TRBJ2-1, with D possibly being TRBD1 or TRBD2 (5 bases each). Germline V gene sequence: CDR1 SGHRS, CDR2 YFSETQ. The length of the CDR3 is 13 residues. Trimming took off 6 bases at V and 8 bases at J, with 15 bases between the two ends. CDR3 in amino acids: CASNPAGRDEQFF. Written as DNA, the CDR3 is TGCGCCAGCAACCCGGCAGGGCGGGATGAGCAGTTCTTC.

This clonotype occurred a few times. V gene TRBV7-2 combines with J gene TRBJ2-2, with D perhaps assigned TRBD1 or TRBD2 (6 bases each). The CDR3 is 16 amino acids. The germline V gene encodes CDR1 SGHTA and CDR2 FQGNSA. Deletions cut 1 base from V and 3 bases from J, with 12 bases between. The CDR3 coding sequence is TGTGCCAGCAGCTTAGAAGGGGGGCCTTACACCGGGGAGCTGTTTTTT. Amino acids: CASSLEGGPYTGELFF. Variable domain in full (rest from reference TRBV7-2 and TRBJ2-2): GAGVSQSPSNKVTEKGKDVELRCDPISGHTALYWYRQSLGQGLEFLIYFQGNSAPDKSGLPSDRFSAERTGGSVSTLTIQRTQQEDSAVYLCASSLEGGPYTGELFFGEGSRLTVL.

In this sample, this clonotype turned up a few times. The chain couples TRBV28 to TRBJ1-6; TRBD1 agrees at 10 bases. The V gene end was trimmed by 8 bases and the J gene end by 8 bases; junction bases not matched to a gene: 6. The CDR3 runs to 14 residues. Germline CDR1 and CDR2: MDHEN and SYDVKM. CDR3 region: CASEPGTGDSPLHF. CDR3 sequence (DNA): TGTGCCAGCGAGCCCGGGACAGGGGATTCACCCCTCCACTTT.

This clonotype appeared many times. This chain links TRBV20-1 with TRBJ1-1, with D perhaps matching TRBD1 (5 bases). Germline CDR1 DFQATT, CDR2 SNEGSKA (reference sequence). This CDR3 spans 15 amino acids. Trimming removed 2 bases from V and 7 bases from J, with 20 bases in between. DNA for the CDR3: TGCAGTGCTAGACAACTAGCCGGGGACCGCCTTGAAGCTTTCTTT. This gives the protein CSARQLAGDRLEAFF.